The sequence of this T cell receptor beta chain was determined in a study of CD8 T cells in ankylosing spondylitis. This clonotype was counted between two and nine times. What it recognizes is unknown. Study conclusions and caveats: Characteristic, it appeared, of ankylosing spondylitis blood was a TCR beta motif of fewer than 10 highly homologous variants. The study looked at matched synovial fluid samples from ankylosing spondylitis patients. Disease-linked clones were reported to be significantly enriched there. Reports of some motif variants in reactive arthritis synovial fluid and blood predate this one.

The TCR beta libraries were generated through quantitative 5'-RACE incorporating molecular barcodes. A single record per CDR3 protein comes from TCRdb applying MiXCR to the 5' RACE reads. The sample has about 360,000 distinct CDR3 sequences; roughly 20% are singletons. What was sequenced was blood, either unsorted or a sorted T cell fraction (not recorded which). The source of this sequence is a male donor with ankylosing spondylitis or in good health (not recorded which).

CDR3: CASSELAGVGANVLTF. CDR3 in DNA: TGTGCCAGCAGTGAATTAGCGGGGGTGGGGGCCAACGTCCTGACTTTC. V gene TRBV2 combines with J gene TRBJ2-6, with 9 positions matching TRBD2. The germline V gene encodes CDR1 SNHLY and CDR2 FYNNEI. The junction had 3 bases not matched to a gene; V was cut back by 2 bases and J by 4 bases. The CDR3 loop spans 16 amino acids.